This TCR beta chain originates from a study of CD8 T cells in ankylosing spondylitis. Study-level points and caveats: Typical of ankylosing spondylitis blood, it appeared, was a TCR beta motif of about eight highly homologous variants.

The V gene's germline CDR1 is SGHNT and CDR2 YENEEA. Losses at the gene ends were 3 bases for V and 8 bases for J; bases not matched to a gene: 3. The CDR3 has 15 residues. This clonotype showed up many times. Antigen specificity is unknown. Library preparation for TCR beta used quantitative 5'-RACE with molecular barcodes. TCRdb passed the 5' RACE reads through MiXCR, listing each CDR3 protein once. The top ten hold approximately 4.8% of the sample, which has under 250,000 distinct CDR3 sequences, 8% to 9% seen once. Sequencing input: blood, either unsorted or a sorted T cell fraction (not recorded which). The gene calls are TRBV11-3 and TRBJ2-1, with 14 bases fitting TRBD2. The receptor was derived from a female donor with ankylosing spondylitis or in good health (not recorded which). CDR3 sequence (DNA): TGTGCCAGCAGCTTGGGACTAGCGGGAGTCGATGAGCAGTTCTTC. Translation: CASSLGLAGVDEQFF.